This TCR beta chain originates from a study of T cell repertoires in cytomegalovirus infection. In germline, CDR1 is SGDLS, CDR2 YYNGEE. This CDR3 region has 16 residues. The V end was cut by 5 bases, the J end by 2 bases, with 17 bases between. In TCRdb, the reads were re-called with MiXCR into one record per CDR3 protein. Among about 310,000 distinct CDR3 sequences listed, about a sixth were seen once. The chain is built from TRBV9 and TRBJ1-3; possible D gene TRBD1, 5 bases. The clonotype originates from a human donor in good health (CMV status not recorded). Some clones in this sample may be carry-over from other donors' samples. The specimen sequenced was PBMCs. The CDR3 is CASSRRGNEPGNTIYF. CDR3 bases: TGTGCCAGCAGTCGACGGGGGAATGAGCCTGGAAACACCATATATTTT.